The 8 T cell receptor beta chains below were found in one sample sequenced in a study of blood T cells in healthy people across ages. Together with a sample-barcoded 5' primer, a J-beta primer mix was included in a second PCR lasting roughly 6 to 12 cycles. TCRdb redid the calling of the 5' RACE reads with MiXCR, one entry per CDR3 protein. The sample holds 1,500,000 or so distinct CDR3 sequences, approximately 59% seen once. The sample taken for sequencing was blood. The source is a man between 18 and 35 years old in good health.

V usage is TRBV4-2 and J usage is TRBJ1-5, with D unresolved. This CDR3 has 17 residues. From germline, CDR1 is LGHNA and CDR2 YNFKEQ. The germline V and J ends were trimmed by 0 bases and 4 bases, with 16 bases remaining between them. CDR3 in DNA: TGTGCCAGCAGCCAAGAAGGTGGCAGGCGAATTAATCAGCCCCAGCATTTT. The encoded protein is CASSQEGGRRINQPQHF.

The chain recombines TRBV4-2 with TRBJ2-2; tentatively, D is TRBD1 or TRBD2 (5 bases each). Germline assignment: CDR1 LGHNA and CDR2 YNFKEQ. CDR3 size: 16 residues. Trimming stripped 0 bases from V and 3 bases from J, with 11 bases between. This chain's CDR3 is CASSQDEGPYTGELFF. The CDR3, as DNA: TGTGCCAGCAGCCAAGATGAGGGGCCGTACACCGGGGAGCTGTTTTTT.

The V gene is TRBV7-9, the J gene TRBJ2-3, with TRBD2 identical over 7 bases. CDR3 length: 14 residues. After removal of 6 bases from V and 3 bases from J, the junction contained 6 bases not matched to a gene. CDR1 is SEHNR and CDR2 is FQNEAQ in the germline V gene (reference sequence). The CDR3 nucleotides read TGTGCCAGCAGGCGGGGGACGGGGACAGATACGCAGTATTTT. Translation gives CASRRGTGTDTQYF.

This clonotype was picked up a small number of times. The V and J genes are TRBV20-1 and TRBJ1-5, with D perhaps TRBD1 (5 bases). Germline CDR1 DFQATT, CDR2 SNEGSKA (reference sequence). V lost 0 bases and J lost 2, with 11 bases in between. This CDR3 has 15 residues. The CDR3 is CSARDREVGNQPQHF. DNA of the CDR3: TGCAGTGCTAGAGACAGGGAAGTGGGCAATCAGCCCCAGCATTTT.

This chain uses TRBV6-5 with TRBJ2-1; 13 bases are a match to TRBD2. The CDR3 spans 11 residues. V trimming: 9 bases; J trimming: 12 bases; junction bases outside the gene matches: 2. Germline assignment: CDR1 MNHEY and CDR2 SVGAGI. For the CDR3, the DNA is TGTGCCAGTACTAGCGGGAGGGGGCAGTTCTTC. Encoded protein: CASTSGRGQFF.

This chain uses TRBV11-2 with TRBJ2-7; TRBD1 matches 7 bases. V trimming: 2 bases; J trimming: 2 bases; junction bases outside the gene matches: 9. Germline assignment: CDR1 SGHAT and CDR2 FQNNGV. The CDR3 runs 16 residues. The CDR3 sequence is CASSLLTGVPTYEQYF. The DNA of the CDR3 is TGTGCCAGCAGCTTACTCACAGGGGTTCCTACCTACGAGCAGTACTTC.

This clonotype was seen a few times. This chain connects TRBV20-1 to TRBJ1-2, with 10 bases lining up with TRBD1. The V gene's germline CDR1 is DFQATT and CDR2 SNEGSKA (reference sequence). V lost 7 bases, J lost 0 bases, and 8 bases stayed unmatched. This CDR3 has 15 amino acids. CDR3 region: CSVMTGGSSNYGYTF. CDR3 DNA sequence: TGCAGTGTTATGACAGGGGGCTCCTCTAACTATGGCTACACCTTC.

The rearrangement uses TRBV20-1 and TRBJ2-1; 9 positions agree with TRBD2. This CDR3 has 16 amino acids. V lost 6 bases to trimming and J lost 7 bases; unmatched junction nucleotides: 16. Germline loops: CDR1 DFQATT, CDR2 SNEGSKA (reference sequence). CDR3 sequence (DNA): TGCAGTGCCCATGATTCAGGCGGGGGGGGTGAAAATGAGCAGTTCTTC. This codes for CSAHDSGGGGENEQFF.